This T cell receptor beta chain was identified during a study of shared clonotypes between healthy human individuals. Replicate sorted-subset PCRs were loaded with around 0.2 ug DNA, tens of thousands of T cell genomes. This table comes from immunoSEQ multiplex PCR, and its TCRdb copy is limited to in-frame clones, with some not included. This repertoire shows roughly 530,000 clones, roughly 95% found once; its top ten account for roughly 0.06%. The CDR3 sequence is 15 residues long. Deletions cut 2 bases from V and 7 bases from J, with 15 bases between. CDR1 and CDR2 from the germline V gene are LNHDA and SQIVND (reference sequence).

Input material: naive CD4+ T cells sorted from blood. Subset noted: CD45RA+ positively selected. V usage is TRBV19 and J usage is TRBJ1-5; D is possibly TRBD1 (5 bases). This sequence originates from a young woman in good health. The CDR3 sequence: CASSIIGQRRQPQHF. The DNA of the CDR3 is TGTGCCAGTAGTATAATCGGACAACGACGGCAGCCCCAGCATTTT.